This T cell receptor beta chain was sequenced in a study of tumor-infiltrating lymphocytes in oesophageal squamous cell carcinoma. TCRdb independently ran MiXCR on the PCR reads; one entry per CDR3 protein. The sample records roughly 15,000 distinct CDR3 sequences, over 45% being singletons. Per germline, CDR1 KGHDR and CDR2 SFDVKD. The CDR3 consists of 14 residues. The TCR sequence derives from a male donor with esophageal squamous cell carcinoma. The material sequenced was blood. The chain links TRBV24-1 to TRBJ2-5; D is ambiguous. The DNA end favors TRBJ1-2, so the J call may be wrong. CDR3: CATSGPAGNYGYTF. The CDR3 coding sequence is TGTGCCACCAGTGGCCCTGCTGGTAACTATGGCTACACCTTC.